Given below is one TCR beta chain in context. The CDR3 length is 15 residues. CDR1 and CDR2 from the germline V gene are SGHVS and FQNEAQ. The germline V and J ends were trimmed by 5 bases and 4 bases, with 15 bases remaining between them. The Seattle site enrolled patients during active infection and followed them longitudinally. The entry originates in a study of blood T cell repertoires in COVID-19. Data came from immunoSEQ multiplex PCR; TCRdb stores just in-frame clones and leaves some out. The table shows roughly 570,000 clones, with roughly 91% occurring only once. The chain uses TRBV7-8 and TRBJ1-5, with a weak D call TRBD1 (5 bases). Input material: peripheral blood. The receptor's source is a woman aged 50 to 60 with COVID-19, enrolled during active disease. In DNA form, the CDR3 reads TGTGCCAGCAGCCGGGGGAGGGTGTTAAATCAGCCCCAGCATTTT. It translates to CASSRGRVLNQPQHF.